This TCR beta chain was recovered during a study of cytomegalovirus exposure and HLA in healthy donors. General study findings and limits: Some TCR beta chains (about 170 of them) were listed as cytomegalovirus-associated. Subsequent analysis found a tendency for first-cohort TCR clusters to co-occur within the 120 or so validation repertoires. In vitro work confirmed that a few CMV-associated chains recognize CMV antigens.

The donors belonged to the roughly 130-subject validation cohort, separate from the roughly 670-subject first cohort. Using immunoSEQ multiplex PCR, the repertoire was profiled, and TCRdb retains in-frame clones only, with some absent. This table holds more than 150,000 clones, approximately 84% found once. As regards this clone: Its antigen is currently unknown.

The CDR3 covers 18 residues. Germline V gives CDR1 SGHRS, CDR2 YFSETQ. Trimming removed 0 bases at V and 8 bases at J, with 24 bases between. This TCR was sampled from a man younger than 35 in good health and CMV-seropositive. The sample comprised PBMCs. This chain links TRBV5-1 with TRBJ2-1; D may be TRBD1 (8 bases). CDR3 in DNA: TGCGCCAGCAGCTTGGGACAGGGGAGCGGGATTTTTTCCGATGAGCAGTTCTTC. This codes for CASSLGQGSGIFSDEQFF. Together with reference TRBV5-1 and TRBJ2-1, the CDR3 gives the full variable domain: KAGVTQTPRYLIKTRGQQVTLSCSPISGHRSVSWYQQTPGQGLQFLFEYFSETQRNKGNFPGRFSGRQFSNSRSEMNVSTLELGDSALYLCASSLGQGSGIFSDEQFFGPGTRLTVL.